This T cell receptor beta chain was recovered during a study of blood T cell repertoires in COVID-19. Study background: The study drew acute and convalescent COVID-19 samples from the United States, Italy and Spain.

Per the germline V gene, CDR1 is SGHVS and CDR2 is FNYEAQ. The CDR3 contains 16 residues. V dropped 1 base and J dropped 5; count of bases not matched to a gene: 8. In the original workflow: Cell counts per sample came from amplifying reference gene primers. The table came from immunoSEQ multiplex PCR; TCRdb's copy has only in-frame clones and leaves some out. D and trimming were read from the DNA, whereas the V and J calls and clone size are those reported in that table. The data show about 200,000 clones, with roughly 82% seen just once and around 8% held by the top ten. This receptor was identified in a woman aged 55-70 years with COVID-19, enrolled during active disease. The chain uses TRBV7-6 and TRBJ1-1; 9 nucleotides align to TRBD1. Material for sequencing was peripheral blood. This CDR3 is CASSLGVTGGRTEAFF. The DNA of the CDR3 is TGTGCCAGCAGCTTAGGGGTGACAGGGGGAAGGACTGAAGCTTTCTTT.